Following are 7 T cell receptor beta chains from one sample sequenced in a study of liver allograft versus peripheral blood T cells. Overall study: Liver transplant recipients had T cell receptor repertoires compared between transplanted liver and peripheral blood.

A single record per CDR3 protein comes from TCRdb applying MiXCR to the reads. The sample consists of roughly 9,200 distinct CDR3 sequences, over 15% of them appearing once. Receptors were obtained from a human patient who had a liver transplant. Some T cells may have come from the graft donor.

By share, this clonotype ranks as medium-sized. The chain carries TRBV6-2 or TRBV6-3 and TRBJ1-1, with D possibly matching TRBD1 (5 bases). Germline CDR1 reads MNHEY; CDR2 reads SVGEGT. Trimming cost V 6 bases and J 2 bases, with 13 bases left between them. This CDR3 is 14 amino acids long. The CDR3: CASRVDSFNTEAFF. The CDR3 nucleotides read TGTGCCAGCAGAGTCGACAGCTTTAACACTGAAGCTTTCTTT.

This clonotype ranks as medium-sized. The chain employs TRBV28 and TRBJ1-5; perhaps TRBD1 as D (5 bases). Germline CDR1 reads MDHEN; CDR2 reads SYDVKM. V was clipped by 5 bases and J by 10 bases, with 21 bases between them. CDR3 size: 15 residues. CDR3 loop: CASSEGLSGVRPQHF. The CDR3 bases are TGTGCCAGCAGTGAGGGACTGTCGGGGGTCCGACCCCAGCATTTT.

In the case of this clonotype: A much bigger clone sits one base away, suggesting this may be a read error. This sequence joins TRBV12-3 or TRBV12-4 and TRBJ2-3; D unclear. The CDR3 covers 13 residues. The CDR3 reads CATSYPGPDTQYF. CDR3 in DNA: TGTGCCACCAGTTATCCGGGTCCAGATACGCAGTATTTT.

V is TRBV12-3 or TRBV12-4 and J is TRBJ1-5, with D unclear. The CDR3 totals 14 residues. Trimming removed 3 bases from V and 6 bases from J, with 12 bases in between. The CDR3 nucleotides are TGTGCCAGCAGTTTTTCTTTCCGGATTCAGCCCCAGCATTTT. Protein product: CASSFSFRIQPQHF.

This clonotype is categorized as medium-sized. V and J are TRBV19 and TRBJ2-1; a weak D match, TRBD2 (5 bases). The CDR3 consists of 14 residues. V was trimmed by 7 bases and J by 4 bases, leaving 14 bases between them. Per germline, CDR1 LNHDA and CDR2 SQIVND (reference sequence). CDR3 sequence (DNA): TGTGCCAGTACTAATCTCCGGGGTTACAATGAGCAGTTCTTC. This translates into CASTNLRGYNEQFF.

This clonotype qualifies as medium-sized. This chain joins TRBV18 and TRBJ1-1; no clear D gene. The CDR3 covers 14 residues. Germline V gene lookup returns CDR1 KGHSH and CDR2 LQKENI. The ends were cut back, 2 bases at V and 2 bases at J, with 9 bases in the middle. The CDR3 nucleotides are TGTGCCAGCTCACCAAAAGGGCCTAACACTGAAGCTTTCTTT. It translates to CASSPKGPNTEAFF.

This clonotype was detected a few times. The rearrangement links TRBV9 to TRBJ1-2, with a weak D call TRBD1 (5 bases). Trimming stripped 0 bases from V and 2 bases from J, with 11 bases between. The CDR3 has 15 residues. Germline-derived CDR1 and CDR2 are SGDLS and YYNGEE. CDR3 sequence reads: CASSVAPGPNYGYTF. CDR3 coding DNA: TGTGCCAGCAGCGTAGCTCCAGGGCCCAACTATGGCTACACCTTC.